The 15 T cell receptor beta chains reported below all come from one sample, sequenced in a study of T cell changes during pregnancy in multiple sclerosis. Sequencing used immunoSEQ multiplex PCR; TCRdb keeps in-frame clones, though not all of them. Of tens of thousands of clones in the sample, 80% to 95% were seen once. The sequences come from peripheral blood, collected in the second trimester of pregnancy. These receptor sequences come from a female donor with multiple sclerosis, enrolled in a pregnancy study.

J is TRBJ2-3 and V is TRBV28; 12 bases map to TRBD1. The junction had 12 bases not matched to a gene; V was cut back by 6 bases and J by 2 bases. CDR1 and CDR2 (germline): MDHEN, SYDVKM. The CDR3 is 18 residues long. CDR3 region: CASRQPGQGAPSTDTQYF. The CDR3 DNA reads TGTGCCAGCAGGCAGCCGGGACAGGGGGCCCCCTCCACAGATACGCAGTATTTT.

This clone was observed many times. The CDR3 sequence: CASSFGNGYTF. The CDR3 DNA reads as TGTGCCAGCAGTTTCGGTAATGGCTACACCTTC. The chain carries TRBV27 and TRBJ1-2, with D hard to call. Germline V gene lookup returns CDR1 MNHEY and CDR2 SMNVEV (reference sequence). The CDR3 is made up of 11 amino acids. V was clipped by 3 bases and J by 6 bases, with 5 bases between them.

J is TRBJ1-2 and V is TRBV19; 8 nucleotides match TRBD1. Trimming cost V 7 bases and J 7 bases; bases outside gene matches: 11. Germline lookup yields CDR1 LNHDA and CDR2 SQIVND (reference sequence). There are 14 residues in the CDR3. In nucleotides, the CDR3 is TGTGCCAGTAACCCGGGACAGGAAGCCCGTGGCTACACCTTC. Encoded protein: CASNPGQEARGYTF.

The J gene is TRBJ1-5, the V gene TRBV5-5; 7 bases fit TRBD1. The CDR3 consists of 13 residues. The germline CDR1 and CDR2 sequences are SGHKS and YYEKEE (reference sequence). V lost 2 bases to trimming and J lost 7 bases; unmatched junction nucleotides: 3. The CDR3 bases are TGTGCCAGCAGCTTAGGGGGCGACCAGCCCCAGCATTTT. It translates to CASSLGGDQPQHF.

The table lists this clone with a count of one. The rearrangement links TRBV23-1 to TRBJ2-1, with D possibly TRBD2 on 5 matching bases. TRBV23-1 carries the ORF label, with uncertain function. Trimming cost V 4 bases and J 6 bases, with 19 bases left between them. This CDR3 has 16 residues. CDR3: CASSLSSREWGNEQFF. The CDR3 DNA follows: TGCGCCAGCAGTCTTTCATCAAGGGAGTGGGGCAATGAGCAGTTCTTC.

This chain connects TRBV5-1 to TRBJ2-2; 8 nucleotides agree with TRBD2. Germline CDR1 is SGHRS and CDR2 is YFSETQ. The CDR3 loop spans 16 amino acids. With V trimmed by 3 bases and J by 3 bases, 7 bases remained unmatched. CDR3 loop: CASSWGLVPDTGELFF. For the CDR3, the DNA is TGCGCCAGCAGCTGGGGACTAGTCCCTGACACCGGGGAGCTGTTTTTT.

The chain has TRBV2 and TRBJ2-1, with D possibly being TRBD1 (6 bases). The CDR3 is 13 residues long. V was clipped by 11 bases and J by 7 bases, with 18 bases between them. Per the germline V gene, CDR1 is SNHLY and CDR2 is FYNNEI. CDR3 amino acids: CASLGARGNEQFF. CDR3 bases: TGTGCCTCACTGGGGGCGAGGGGGAATGAGCAGTTCTTC.

The V call is TRBV9, the J call TRBJ2-5; perhaps TRBD1 as D (5 bases). The V end was cut by 1 base, the J end by 5 bases, with 12 bases between. Looked up from germline, CDR1 is SGDLS and CDR2 is YYNGEE. This CDR3 is 14 amino acids long. CDR3: CASSVSSGQETQYF. The CDR3 region has the DNA TGTGCCAGCAGCGTAAGTTCAGGGCAGGAGACCCAGTACTTC.

This chain joins TRBV7-2 and TRBJ1-2; tentatively, D is TRBD1 (6 bases). V was clipped by 1 base and J by 3 bases, with 18 bases between them. Germline V gene lookup returns CDR1 SGHTA and CDR2 FQGNSA. The CDR3 runs 17 residues. CDR3 in DNA: TGTGCCAGCAGCTTAGATTGGGGCAGGGGAAGAGACTATGGCTACACCTTC. Protein product: CASSLDWGRGRDYGYTF.

The CDR3 sequence is CASNPTGTNTEAFF. For the CDR3, the DNA is TGTGCCAGCAACCCGACAGGGACTAACACTGAAGCTTTCTTT. The chain carries TRBV25-1 and TRBJ1-1; 7 positions agree with TRBD1. Germline CDR1 is MGHDK and CDR2 is SYGVNS. The V and J ends lost 7 bases and 2 bases, in that order; junction bases with no gene match: 7. CDR3 length equals 14 residues.

The chain has TRBV12-5 and TRBJ2-2; 7 positions match TRBD1. The CDR3 runs 15 residues. V dropped 4 bases and J dropped 8; count of bases not matched to a gene: 10. CDR1 LGHNT and CDR2 FRNRAP come from the germline V gene. CDR3 bases: TGTGCTAGTGGTTGGGACAGCATATCCCCGGGGGAGCTGTTTTTT. Translating gives CASGWDSISPGELFF.

The V and J genes are TRBV30 and TRBJ2-3; D gene ambiguous. Germline CDR1 is GTSNPN and CDR2 is SVGIG (reference sequence). Trimming took 1 base from V and 2 from J, leaving 7 bases between them. The CDR3 sequence is 13 residues long. The CDR3: CAWSGGPTDTQYF. The CDR3, as DNA: TGTGCCTGGAGTGGCGGTCCCACAGATACGCAGTATTTT. Variable domain in full (rest from reference TRBV30 and TRBJ2-3): SQTIHQWPATLVQPVGSPLSLECTVEGTSNPNLYWYRQAAGRGLQLLFYSVGIGQISSEVPQNLSASRPQDRQFILSSKKLLLSDSGFYLCAWSGGPTDTQYFGPGTRLTVL.

This clone was recorded only once. V and J are TRBV19 and TRBJ1-1; perhaps TRBD1 as D (5 bases). Germline V gene sequence: CDR1 LNHDA, CDR2 SQIVND (reference sequence). The CDR3 runs to 14 residues. V lost 1 base, J lost 5 bases, and 11 bases lay in between. The CDR3, as DNA: TGTGCCAGTAGTATAGCCGCAGGGTCAACTGAAGCTTTCTTT. Translating it yields CASSIAAGSTEAFF.

The rearrangement links TRBV2 to TRBJ2-6, with a weak D call TRBD1 (5 bases). V gave up 2 bases and J gave up 4 bases, with 12 bases separating them. There are 16 residues in the CDR3. Germline V gene data show CDR1 as SNHLY and CDR2 as FYNNEI. The CDR3 is CASSESGRTGANVLTF. The CDR3 DNA reads as TGTGCCAGCAGTGAAAGTGGTCGGACAGGGGCCAACGTCCTGACTTTC.

The V and J genes are TRBV11-3 and TRBJ2-2, with TRBD1 matching over 7 bases. CDR3 length: 14 residues. V dropped 1 base and J dropped 7; count of bases not matched to a gene: 3. The germline gives CDR1 SGHNT, CDR2 YENEEA. The chain's CDR3 is CASSLAQGIGELFF. CDR3 nucleotide sequence: TGTGCCAGCAGCTTAGCACAGGGGATCGGGGAGCTGTTTTTT.